This TCR beta chain came from a study of neoadjuvant anti-PD-1 for oral cavity cancer. Study details: Patients without progression got a fourth dose around day 43. Study-wide points: After neoadjuvant nivolumab, PBMC T cell clonality was significantly higher in non-responders than responders.

Patients were newly diagnosed with stage II-IVA oral cavity squamous cell carcinoma without prior systemic or radiation treatment. As concerns this clone: Its target is not known.

Generated by immunoSEQ multiplex PCR, the TCRdb table keeps only in-frame clones and is missing some. This table holds around 81,000 clones, roughly 80% found once. This material consisted of PBMCs, taken before nivolumab (anti-PD-1) treatment. The source is a person aged 40 to 85 with oral cavity squamous cell carcinoma.

The CDR3 is CAIEEGPKAGELFF. The CDR3 nucleotides read TGTGCCATCGAGGAAGGTCCTAAGGCCGGGGAGCTGTTTTTT. J is TRBJ2-2 and V is TRBV10-3; D call uncertain. The CDR3 runs 14 residues. V was pared by 8 bases and J by 6 bases, with 16 bases between. Germline CDR1 and CDR2: ENHRY and SYGVKD.